This entry lists 24 T cell receptor beta chains sequenced from one sample in a study of identical twins. MiXCR, run by TCRdb on the 5' RACE reads, gives a single entry per CDR3 protein. The profile shows nearly 900,000 distinct CDR3 sequences, 12% of them singletons. These data were also reused for a study on yellow fever vaccine responses in identical twins.

Sequencing was carried out using PBMCs. The receptor set was obtained from a woman aged 18-29 years in good health.

This clonotype occurred a few times. The chain carries TRBV5-1 and TRBJ2-1, with D maybe TRBD2 (5 bases). This CDR3 is 14 amino acids long. Germline CDR1 is SGHRS and CDR2 is YFSETQ. V was pared by 1 base and J by 4 bases, with 9 bases between. The CDR3 is CASSLNTRYNEQFF. In nucleotides, the CDR3 is TGCGCCAGCAGCTTGAATACTAGGTACAATGAGCAGTTCTTC.

The sample holds a few counts of this clonotype. The chain links TRBV20-1 to TRBJ2-3, with a possible D match to TRBD1 (5 bases). Germline V lookup: CDR1 DFQATT, CDR2 SNEGSKA (reference sequence). Trimming shortened V by 0 bases and J by 4 bases, and 23 bases separated the two germline ends. The CDR3 covers 18 residues. In DNA form, the CDR3 reads TGCAGTGCTAGAGATTCCTCGCGGACATATGGCGTTGCAGATACGCAGTATTTT. Its translation: CSARDSSRTYGVADTQYF.

This clonotype has ten or more counts. V is TRBV7-3 and J is TRBJ2-2; the match to TRBD1 covers 7 bases. This CDR3 has 16 amino acids. Germline-derived CDR1 and CDR2 are SGHTA and FQGTGA. V lost 5 bases and J lost 2; bases outside the gene matches: 8. The CDR3 loop reads CASSPGTAINTGELFF. CDR3 in DNA: TGTGCCAGCAGCCCCGGGACAGCCATCAACACCGGGGAGCTGTTTTTT.

Only a few counts were recorded for this clonotype. The DNA for the CDR3 is TGTGCCATCAGTAAGACAAATGAGCAGTTCTTC. Its translation: CAISKTNEQFF. The V and J genes are TRBV10-3 and TRBJ2-1, with no clear D. The germline V gene encodes CDR1 ENHRY and CDR2 SYGVKD. CDR3 size: 11 residues. Trimming pared 5 bases from V and 7 bases from J, leaving 6 bases between.

This clonotype showed up just a few times. The chain joins TRBV12-3 or TRBV12-4 to TRBJ2-6; no clear D. Trimming removed 4 bases from V and 0 bases from J, with 13 bases in between. The CDR3 loop spans 17 amino acids. The CDR3 spells CASSSFIFSSGANVLTF. The CDR3, as DNA: TGTGCCAGCAGTTCATTTATTTTCAGCTCTGGGGCCAACGTCCTGACTTTC.

The chain employs TRBV3-1 and TRBJ2-1; maybe TRBD2 (6 bases). Per the germline V gene, CDR1 is LGHDT and CDR2 is YNNKEL (reference sequence). Between the trimmed V and J ends, which lost 1 base and 8 bases, there was a span of 12 bases. CDR3 size: 14 residues. Here the CDR3 DNA reads TGTGCCAGCAGCCAAGGACTAGGGTCCGATGAGCAGTTCTTC. This codes for CASSQGLGSDEQFF.

A few counts support this clonotype. This CDR3 reads CASSLAVAYNEQFF. The CDR3 DNA reads TGCGCCAGTTCTTTAGCGGTCGCCTACAATGAGCAGTTCTTC. This rearrangement joins TRBV5-1 to TRBJ2-1; D perhaps matches TRBD2 (6 bases). V gave up 8 bases and J gave up 2 bases, with 14 bases separating them. Germline CDR1 SGHRS, CDR2 YFSETQ. The CDR3 is 14 amino acids.

This clonotype was seen a single time. The chain carries TRBV15 and TRBJ2-7; 8 bases line up with TRBD1. Germline V gene lookup returns CDR1 LNHNV and CDR2 YYDKDF (reference sequence). The V gene end was trimmed by 3 bases and the J gene end by 5 bases; junction bases not matched to a gene: 15. The CDR3 sequence is 17 residues long. The CDR3 region is CATSSLGTGPSGDEQYF. The CDR3 nucleotides are TGTGCCACCAGCAGCCTCGGGACAGGTCCCTCGGGCGACGAGCAGTACTTC.

This clonotype came up many times. The rearrangement joins TRBV7-9 to TRBJ2-1; D ambiguous. Between the trimmed V and J ends, which lost 6 bases and 3 bases, there was a span of 9 bases. Looked up from germline, CDR1 is SEHNR and CDR2 is FQNEAQ (reference sequence). The CDR3 has 13 amino acids. CDR3 bases: TGTGCCAGCAGGGGGAAAGACTACAATGAGCAGTTCTTC. It is translated as CASRGKDYNEQFF.

This clonotype was seen more than once but under ten times. The V and J genes are TRBV7-6 and TRBJ2-1; D is possibly TRBD2 (5 bases). CDR1 and CDR2 (germline): SGHVS, FNYEAQ. CDR3 size: 14 residues. Trimming removed 5 bases at V and 10 bases at J, with 18 bases between. The CDR3 region is CASSHSSGSKEQFF. CDR3 bases: TGTGCCAGCAGCCATTCTTCGGGGAGTAAGGAGCAGTTCTTC.

There are a few counts of this clonotype. The V call is TRBV3-1, the J call TRBJ2-3, with D tentatively TRBD2 (5 bases). CDR3 length equals 13 residues. Per the germline V gene, CDR1 is LGHDT and CDR2 is YNNKEL (reference sequence). Trimming pared 1 base from V and 4 bases from J, leaving 6 bases between. CDR3 bases: TGTGCCAGCAGCCAAGGGACTCCAGATACGCAGTATTTT. Amino acid sequence: CASSQGTPDTQYF.

This clonotype was observed a few times. This chain uses TRBV5-1 with TRBJ2-5; 7 bases align to TRBD1. CDR1 is SGHRS, CDR2 YFSETQ, per germline. V gave up 4 bases and J gave up 1 base; unmatched junction bases: 7. This CDR3 is 15 amino acids long. The CDR3 protein is CASSPRGRVQETQYF. In DNA form, the CDR3 reads TGCGCCAGCAGCCCCAGGGGGAGAGTCCAAGAGACCCAGTACTTC.

This clonotype was observed a handful of times. V usage is TRBV6-1 and J usage is TRBJ1-5, with D perhaps matching TRBD1 (5 bases). The V and J ends lost 6 bases and 1 base respectively, with 10 bases between them. Looked up from germline, CDR1 is MNHNS and CDR2 is SASEGT. The CDR3 spans 14 residues. CDR3 coding DNA: TGTGCCAGCAGCCAGGGCCCGAGCAATCAGCCCCAGCATTTT. Translation gives CASSQGPSNQPQHF.

This clonotype has a handful of counts. The chain carries TRBV28 and TRBJ2-7; 8 positions match TRBD1. Germline CDR1 is MDHEN and CDR2 is SYDVKM. The CDR3 extends over 15 amino acids. The J segment lost 3 bases and the V segment lost 7 bases, leaving 11 bases of the junction unmatched. The CDR3 DNA sequence: TGTGCCAGCACCGGGGACAGGTTAAAACGCTACGAGCAGTACGTC. Its protein is CASTGDRLKRYEQYV.

This clonotype showed up just a few times. The chain employs TRBV20-1 and TRBJ1-3, with D perhaps TRBD1 (5 bases). This CDR3 is built from 15 residues. CDR1 is DFQATT, CDR2 SNEGSKA, per germline (reference sequence). V lost 1 base and J 8 bases, leaving 18 bases between the germline ends. Here the CDR3 reads CSARGDPRKGHTIYF. DNA of the CDR3: TGCAGTGCTAGAGGGGACCCCCGAAAGGGCCACACCATATATTTT.

This clonotype was counted between two and nine times. The chain couples TRBV29-1 to TRBJ2-5, with 11 bases matching TRBD1. The CDR3 runs to 12 residues. Germline V gene data show CDR1 as SQVTM and CDR2 as ANQGSEA. V lost 7 bases to trimming and J lost 4 bases; unmatched junction nucleotides: 2. CDR3 sequence: CSGGQGAETQYF. The CDR3 nucleotides read TGCAGCGGTGGACAGGGGGCAGAGACCCAGTACTTC.

This clonotype has just a few counts. CDR3 in amino acids: CASSPSPGISYEQYV. Written as DNA, the CDR3 is TGTGCCAGCAGCCCCAGTCCGGGTATCTCCTACGAGCAGTACGTC. The J gene is TRBJ2-7, the V gene TRBV7-8; no definite D call. The germline V and J ends were trimmed by 5 bases and 0 bases, with 14 bases remaining between them. CDR3 size: 15 residues. Germline CDR1 SGHVS, CDR2 FQNEAQ.

This clonotype was counted only a few times. The chain recombines TRBV6-5 with TRBJ1-2; 9 nucleotides line up with TRBD1. The CDR3 consists of 14 residues. Germline V gene sequence: CDR1 MNHEY, CDR2 SVGAGI. V was pared by 2 bases and J by 8 bases, with 6 bases of the junction left unmatched. In DNA form, the CDR3 reads TGTGCCAGCAGTTACGACAGGGGGGCGCGCGGCTACACCTTC. It is translated as CASSYDRGARGYTF.

The J gene is TRBJ1-6, the V gene TRBV7-2; possible D gene TRBD1, 6 bases. Germline CDR1 SGHTA, CDR2 FQGNSA. Trimming left V 5 bases short and J 8 bases short, with 19 bases between. This CDR3 is built from 16 residues. The DNA of the CDR3 is TGTGCCAGCAGCACTCCCCACAGGGCAAGGGATTCACCCCTCCACTTT. Its translation: CASSTPHRARDSPLHF.

This clonotype was seen a few times. The gene calls are TRBV5-1 and TRBJ1-6, with 9 bases aligning to TRBD1. Germline V CDR1 and CDR2: SGHRS, YFSETQ. Trimming at V came to 0 bases and at J to 7 bases, leaving 2 bases not matched to a gene. This CDR3 is built from 15 residues. CDR3 nucleotide sequence: TGCGCCAGCAGCTTGGAAGGGACAGGGAATTCACCCCTCCACTTT. Translation: CASSLEGTGNSPLHF.

In this sample, this clonotype turned up a few times. The J gene is TRBJ2-3, the V gene TRBV5-1; a weak D match, TRBD2 (6 bases). With 2 bases removed from V and 4 bases from J, the gap between germline ends came to 17 bases. Germline V gene lookup returns CDR1 SGHRS and CDR2 YFSETQ. This CDR3 region has 16 residues. The CDR3 nucleotides are TGCGCCAGCAGCTTCAGGAGGGGTTTTGGGTCAGATACGCAGTATTTT. Protein sequence: CASSFRRGFGSDTQYF.

The sample holds a few counts of this clonotype. This rearrangement joins TRBV20-1 to TRBJ2-7; 14 nucleotides match TRBD2. The germline V gene encodes CDR1 DFQATT and CDR2 SNEGSKA (reference sequence). This CDR3 region has 15 residues. CDR3 region: CSASKGLAGVYEQYF. The CDR3 nucleotides are TGCAGCGCTTCGAAGGGACTAGCGGGAGTTTACGAGCAGTACTTC.

The genes are TRBV25-1 and TRBJ2-7, with 10 bases fitting TRBD2. V was clipped by 9 bases and J by 3 bases; unmatched bases: 20. The CDR3 runs 18 residues. Germline loops: CDR1 MGHDK, CDR2 SYGVNS. The CDR3 coding sequence is TGTGCCAGGGGTCGGCAGACGACTAGCGGGCGAACCTTCTACGAGCAGTACGTC. It encodes CARGRQTTSGRTFYEQYV.

In this sample, this clonotype turned up many times. The rearrangement uses TRBV12-3 or TRBV12-4 and TRBJ2-5; 7 bases agree with TRBD2. V lost 5 bases, J lost 5 bases, and 2 bases stayed unmatched. The CDR3 consists of 12 residues. CDR3 in DNA: TGTGCCAGCAGTCCAGCGGGGGAGACCCAGTACTTC. Its translation: CASSPAGETQYF.